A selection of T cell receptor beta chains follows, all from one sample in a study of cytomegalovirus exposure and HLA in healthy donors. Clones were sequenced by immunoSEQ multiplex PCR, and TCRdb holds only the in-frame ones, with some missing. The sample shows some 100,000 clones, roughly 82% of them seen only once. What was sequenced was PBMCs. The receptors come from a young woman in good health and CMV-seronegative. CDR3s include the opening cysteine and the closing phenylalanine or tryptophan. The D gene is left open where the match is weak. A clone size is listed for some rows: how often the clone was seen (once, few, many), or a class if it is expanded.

CDR3aa: CSAGSYEQYF; CDR3nt: TGCAGTGCTGGCAGCTACGAGCAGTACTTC; d_gene: .; j_gene: TRBJ2-7; v_gene: TRBV20-1; abundance: .
CDR3aa: CASSSQRGGDSGANVLTF; CDR3nt: TGTGCCAGCAGCTCTCAAAGGGGAGGGGACTCTGGGGCCAACGTCCTGACTTTC; d_gene: TRBD2; j_gene: TRBJ2-6; v_gene: TRBV7-9; abundance: .
CDR3aa: CASSLAGRAGTDTQYF; CDR3nt: TGTGCCAGCAGCTTAGCCGGGAGGGCTGGCACAGATACGCAGTATTTT; d_gene: TRBD2; j_gene: TRBJ2-3; v_gene: TRBV7-8; abundance: .
CDR3aa: CASSLTSGRADTQYF; CDR3nt: TGTGCCAGCAGCTTAACTAGCGGGAGGGCAGATACGCAGTATTTT; d_gene: TRBD2; j_gene: TRBJ2-3; v_gene: TRBV7-9; abundance: .
CDR3aa: CASRRGTHNEQFF; CDR3nt: TGTGCCAGCAGGCGGGGAACTCACAATGAGCAGTTCTTC; d_gene: .; j_gene: TRBJ2-1; v_gene: TRBV7-2; abundance: .
CDR3aa: CASSPVEGLAGNTIYF; CDR3nt: TGTGCCAGCTCACCAGTGGAGGGCCTGGCTGGAAACACCATATATTTT; d_gene: .; j_gene: TRBJ1-3; v_gene: TRBV18; abundance: .
CDR3aa: CASSPRDALAGSYNEQFF; CDR3nt: TGCGCCAGCAGTCCGCGGGATGCATTAGCGGGCTCCTACAATGAGCAGTTCTTC; d_gene: TRBD2; j_gene: TRBJ2-1; v_gene: TRBV4-3; abundance: .
CDR3aa: CASSPDRMAGELFF; CDR3nt: TGTGCCAGCAGCCCGGACAGGATGGCCGGGGAGCTGTTTTTT; d_gene: TRBD1; j_gene: TRBJ2-2; v_gene: TRBV7-2; abundance: .
CDR3aa: CASSPPQGSLYGYTF; CDR3nt: TGTGCCAGCAGTCCCCCACAGGGATCCCTATATGGCTACACCTTC; d_gene: .; j_gene: TRBJ1-2; v_gene: TRBV28; abundance: .
CDR3aa: CASGQTGPYEQYF; CDR3nt: TGTGCCAGCGGGCAGACAGGCCCCTACGAGCAGTACTTC; d_gene: .; j_gene: TRBJ2-7; v_gene: TRBV28; abundance: once
CDR3aa: CASSIFWNTEAFF; CDR3nt: TGTGCCAGTAGTATTTTCTGGAACACTGAAGCTTTCTTT; d_gene: .; j_gene: TRBJ1-1; v_gene: TRBV19; abundance: few